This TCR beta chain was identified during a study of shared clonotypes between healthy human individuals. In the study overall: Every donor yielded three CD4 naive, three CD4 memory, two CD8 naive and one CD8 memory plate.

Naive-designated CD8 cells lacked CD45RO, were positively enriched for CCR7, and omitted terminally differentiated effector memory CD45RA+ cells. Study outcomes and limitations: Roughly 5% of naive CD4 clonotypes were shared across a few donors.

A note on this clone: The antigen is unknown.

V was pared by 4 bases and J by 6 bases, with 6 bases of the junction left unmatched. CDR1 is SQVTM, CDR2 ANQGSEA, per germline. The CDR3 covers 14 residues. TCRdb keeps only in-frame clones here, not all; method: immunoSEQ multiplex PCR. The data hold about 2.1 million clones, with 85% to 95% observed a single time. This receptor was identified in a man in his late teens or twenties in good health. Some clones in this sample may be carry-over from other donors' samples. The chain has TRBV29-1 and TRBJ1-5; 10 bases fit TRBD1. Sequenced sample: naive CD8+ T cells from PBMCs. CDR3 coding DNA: TGCAGCGTTGCTGACAGGGGGCAGGGTCAGCCCCAGCATTTT. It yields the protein CSVADRGQGQPQHF. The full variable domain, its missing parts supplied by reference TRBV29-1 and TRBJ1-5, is SAVISQKPSRDICQRGTSLTIQCQVDSQVTMMFWYRQQPGQSLTLIATANQGSEATYESGFVIDKFPISRPNLTFSTLTVSNMSPEDSSIYLCSVADRGQGQPQHFGDGTRLSIL.